Included here is one T cell receptor (beta chain) sequence, with context. Its cognate antigen has yet to be identified. One base away there is no much larger clone; base qualities are not given. This record comes from a study of shared clonotypes between healthy human individuals (dated by TCRdb to the early 2020s). At the level of the whole study: A couple of women and three men aged 18 to 49 years were included in the cohort. For each donor, CD4 naive and CD4 memory were each given three plates, CD8 naive was given two plates, and CD8 memory was given one plate. To estimate repertoire size and how much clonotype sharing occurs between individuals, the study deeply sequenced the blood TCR repertoires of several healthy adults. Leukapheresis yielded between about 0.9 and 9 billion PBMCs per donor. Different laboratories and diverse techniques were used to prepare libraries and sequence TCR repertoires, to increase sequencing depth and limit assay-specific biases.

Using the deep immunoSEQ assay, TCR CDR3 regions were amplified from genomic DNA by multiplex PCR. Extracted genomic DNA from each cell subset was distributed evenly across all wells of several immunoSEQ 96-well plates, and each plate was treated as a replicate. For sorted subsets, each replicate PCR was loaded with around 200 ng genomic DNA, equivalent to 25,000 to 35,000 T cell genomes. Purified libraries were measured with a Qubit 3.0 fluorometer, size-checked on a Bioanalyzer 2100, and measured again with the KAPA Library Quantification kit. A separate single-read 150-cycle Illumina NextSeq 550 flow cell was used to sequence each immunoSEQ 96-well plate. On the study's bioinformatics: Because only junctional sequences without quality scores were contained in the immunoSEQ output, filtering matching that applied to full-length reads could not be performed. To assign V/J genes and CDR3, sequences were annotated against IMGT germline references using PyIR, a Python wrapper for IgBLAST v1.9. Reads with weak V/J assignments (E-value above 1e-6), missing CDR3, stop codons, out-of-frame junctions, or ambiguous translated residues were removed. V3J clonotypes were defined as sequences sharing an identical inferred V gene, J gene, and CDR3 amino acid sequence. The percentage overlap between two repertoires was calculated by dividing the number of shared unique clonotypes by the size of the smaller repertoire. Richness of each repertoire was evaluated using RTK rarefaction, the Chao1 estimator, and Recon v2.1 estimates of unobserved clonotypes. For all TCRbeta clonotypes obtained by the gDNA method from four donors, generation probabilities were computed with OLGA. This is the immuneACCESS table as TCRdb keeps it, with only in-frame sequences that have V and J called. A part of the clones is gone; compared with another copy, unresolved V genes explain less than half, and the rest is unexplained. Clone size and V and J calls were adopted from that table, with D and trimming inferred from the DNA. The sample table lists around 2.1 million clones, 90% to 95% of them with a count of one. The top ten clones comprise about 1.8% of the sample.

For the CD8 naive samples, CD45RO-negative cells were positively selected for CCR7, yielding a CD45RA+CCR7+ population from which TemRA cells were excluded. The donors were healthy, HIV-negative adults who had no recently reported acute infections or vaccinations. Every donor was a Caucasian adult living in Nashville, Tennessee, USA. Blood was collected by leukapheresis, and PBMCs were isolated by Ficoll-Histopaque density gradient centrifugation and then cryopreserved in liquid nitrogen vapor phase. Purity and quantity of every magnetically sorted T cell population were checked by analytical flow cytometry. Genomic DNA was isolated from each sorted fraction and quantified by UV absorbance on a Nanodrop 2000c. Between the V and J ends, shortened by 3 bases and 2 bases respectively, the junction contains 17 bases. CDR1 MNHNS and CDR2 SASEGT are derived from the germline V gene. The CDR3 starts with the cysteine, ends with the phenylalanine, and has 16 residues. The kept DNA is CDR3 alone, 48 bases in frame from the first base.

The paper's findings and limits, for the study overall: Even with the large sequencing depth, rarefaction of the sorted-subset datasets indicated that sequencing was incomplete. When a few donors were compared, the shared fraction of clonotypes was about 5.4% for naive CD4, over 3% for naive CD8, 2% to 2.5% for memory CD4, and 0.35% to 0.4% for memory CD8. Sampling was restricted to blood, and TCR repertoires in tissues likely differ from the TCR repertoires found in blood. Pairwise subsampling led to the expectation that sequencing depth would affect the degree of clonotype sharing among donors. Clonotypes shared by all four sorted-subset donors showed higher generation probabilities than non-shared clonotypes. Because the study included only a small number of donors, the genetic and exposure-history diversity represented was limited. Larger estimated clonotype richness was generally found for naive subsets than for memory subsets.

Sequencing was carried out using naive CD8+ T cells from PBMCs. The cell subset or site label corresponds to: CD45RA+CCR7+. This TCR derives from a man in his late teens or twenties in good health. Some clones in this sample may be carry-over from other donors' samples. The rearranged chain carries TRBV6-1 and TRBJ2-7; the D gene is possibly TRBD1 or TRBD2, with 5 bases matching each. In nucleotides, the sequence is TGTGCCAGCAGTGACCCAGTGGGGCTAGCAACCTACGAGCAGTACTTC. Translated, it reads CASSDPVGLATYEQYF.